This T cell receptor beta chain was found in a study of blood T cell repertoires in COVID-19. The wider study: Whether acute or convalescent, the COVID-19 samples came from the United States, Italy and Spain.

Profiling relied on immunoSEQ multiplex PCR, and the TCRdb table lists in-frame clones only, not all of them. The profile shows 300,000 to 400,000 clones, over 75% of them singletons. The CDR3 is 17 residues long. Looked up from germline, CDR1 is SGHTA and CDR2 is FQGTGA. V lost 5 bases and J lost 2, with 20 bases in between. The rearrangement links TRBV7-3 to TRBJ2-3; the D gene is possibly TRBD2 (6 bases). Sample: peripheral blood. This clonotype was sampled from a human donor in a cohort sampled during active COVID-19. CDR3 residues: CASSRSTVRGYTDTQYF. CDR3 coding DNA: TGTGCCAGCAGCCGAAGTACGGTCCGGGGGTACACAGATACGCAGTATTTT.